This is a list of T cell receptor beta chains from one sample in a study of T cell changes during pregnancy in multiple sclerosis. This table comes from immunoSEQ multiplex PCR, and its TCRdb copy is limited to in-frame clones, with some not included. The sample records 40,000 to 50,000 clones, approximately 94% being singletons. Material: CD4+ T cells from peripheral blood mononuclear cells, obtained in the third trimester of pregnancy. These receptors all stem from a female donor with multiple sclerosis, enrolled in a pregnancy study. Each CDR3 is given with its conserved first and last residue. D genes are given only for firm matches. Only part of the rows carry a size: once, few, many, or a class if the clone is expanded.

.	TRBV9	TRBJ1-2	.	TGTGCCAGCAGCGTAGAGGCAGGGTCCTACTATGGCTACACCTTC	CASSVEAGSYYGYTF
TRBD1	TRBV7-8	TRBJ1-1	.	TGTGCCAGCAGCTTTAAAGTCGTGGTCGGGACAGGGACTGAAGCTTTCTTT	CASSFKVVVGTGTEAFF
TRBD1	TRBV18	TRBJ1-2	.	TGTGCCAGCTCACAGGGACAGGGGGCATTAACTGACTATGGCTACACCTTC	CASSQGQGALTDYGYTF
TRBD1	TRBV5-1	TRBJ2-3	.	TGCGCCAGCAGCCTAGGGGGGGGACAGGGGGCAGATACGCAGTATTTT	CASSLGGGQGADTQYF
TRBD1	TRBV9	TRBJ1-1	.	TGTGCCAGCAGCCGAAGCTGGGACAGGGACACTGAAGCTTTCTTT	CASSRSWDRDTEAFF
.	TRBV15	TRBJ2-2	.	TGTGCCACCAGCTTAGATGCGAACACCGGGGAGCTGTTTTTT	CATSLDANTGELFF
TRBD1	TRBV4-1	TRBJ1-1	.	TGCGCCAGCAGCCGGGATACAGGGGCAGGGACTGAAGCTTTCTTT	CASSRDTGAGTEAFF
.	TRBV9	TRBJ1-6	.	TGTGCCAGCAGCGTAGTACCGGAAGGAGGCTCACCCCTCCACTTT	CASSVVPEGGSPLHF
.	TRBV6-1	TRBJ1-5	.	TGTGCCAGCAGGGAGAGCAATCAGCCCCAGCATTTT	CASRESNQPQHF
.	TRBV7-9	TRBJ2-5	once	TGTGCCAGCAGACTGACCGTCGGGTCCCAAGAGACCCAGTACTTC	CASRLTVGSQETQYF
TRBD2	TRBV5-6	TRBJ2-3	.	TGTGCCAGCAGCGGGGGACTAGCGGGGGGGCTATCAGATACGCAGTATTTT	CASSGGLAGGLSDTQYF
.	TRBV10-3	TRBJ2-1	.	TGTGCCATCAGCAACTCGGTAGCGGCAGCCTACAATGAGCAGTTCTTC	CAISNSVAAAYNEQFF
TRBD2	TRBV6-5	TRBJ2-3	.	TGTGCCAGCAGTTACAGAGGACTAGCCACAGATACGCAGTATTTT	CASSYRGLATDTQYF
.	TRBV27	TRBJ1-5	.	TGTGCCAGCAGTTTAGTCTTTAGCAATCAGCCCCAGCATTTT	CASSLVFSNQPQHF
.	TRBV29-1	TRBJ1-2	.	TGCAGCGTTGAAGTCGGGAGGGTAGGTGGCTACACCTTC	CSVEVGRVGGYTF
TRBD1	TRBV28	TRBJ1-6	once	TGTGCCAGCAGCTCACCCTCGACAGGGTTGTCACCCCTCCACTTT	CASSSPSTGLSPLHF
TRBD2	TRBV5-1	TRBJ2-7	.	TGCGCCAGCAGCCCCTCTAGCGGGTGGTCCTACGAGCAGTACTTC	CASSPSSGWSYEQYF
.	TRBV6-6	TRBJ1-5	.	TGTGCCAGCAGACCCGACAGTTATCAGCCCCAGCATTTT	CASRPDSYQPQHF